This section outlines one T cell receptor beta chain sequence together with its context. The data originate from a study of CD8 T cells in Susac syndrome. Sequencing of TCR beta drew on CD8+ and CD4+ T cells from blood. RNA in amounts of roughly 0.5 to 1 ug was reverse transcribed with random hexamers. From the immunoSEQ multiplex PCR reads, TCRdb called clonotypes with MiXCR, one entry per CDR3 protein. The sample carries over 350,000 distinct CDR3 sequences, approximately 85% recorded once. The CDR3 contains 15 residues. With 6 bases removed from V and 1 base from J, the gap between germline ends came to 16 bases. Germline CDR1 is MNHEY and CDR2 is SVGAGI.

Sequenced material: CD8+ T cells from PBMCs. The chain couples TRBV6-5 to TRBJ2-7; D ambiguous. The sequence came from a human donor with multiple sclerosis. CDR3 residues: CASRHLEDGSYEQYF. In DNA form, the CDR3 reads TGTGCCAGCAGGCACCTAGAGGACGGGTCCTACGAGCAGTACTTC.